This TCR beta chain was identified during a study of T cell clonality in common variable immunodeficiency. TCRdb keeps only in-frame clones here, not all; method: immunoSEQ multiplex PCR. This sample carries approximately 60,000 clones, none of them present only once. Caucasian heritage predominated among both patients and controls. V was pared by 2 bases and J by 0 bases, with 8 bases between. Germline CDR1 is SGHRS and CDR2 is YFSETQ. CDR3 length: 14 amino acids. This clone was counted ten times or more. The read is 3 residues too short to cover the CDR3 end, so that end is filled in from the germline J gene.

The sequenced material came from peripheral blood mononuclear cells. The clonotype was recovered from a person between 18 and 75 years old in good health. V and J are TRBV5-1 and TRBJ1-1; D is unclear. The CDR3 spells CASSFQVMNTEAFF. CDR3 bases read: TGCGCCAGCAGCTTTCAGGTCATGAACACTGAA.